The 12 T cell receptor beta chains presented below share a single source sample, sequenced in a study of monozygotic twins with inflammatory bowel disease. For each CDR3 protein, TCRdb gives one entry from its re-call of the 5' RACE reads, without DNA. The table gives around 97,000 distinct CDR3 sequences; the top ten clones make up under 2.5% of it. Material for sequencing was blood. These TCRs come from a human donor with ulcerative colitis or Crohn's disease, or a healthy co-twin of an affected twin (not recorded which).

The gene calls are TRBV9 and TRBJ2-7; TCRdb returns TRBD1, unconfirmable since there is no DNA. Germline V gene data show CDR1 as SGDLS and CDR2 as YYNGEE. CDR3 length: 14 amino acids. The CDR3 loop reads CASSGPGQGHEQYF.

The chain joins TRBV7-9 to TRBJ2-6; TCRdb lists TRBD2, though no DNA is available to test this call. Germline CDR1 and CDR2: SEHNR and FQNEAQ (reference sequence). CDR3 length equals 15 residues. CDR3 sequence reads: CASGLDGSGANVLTF.

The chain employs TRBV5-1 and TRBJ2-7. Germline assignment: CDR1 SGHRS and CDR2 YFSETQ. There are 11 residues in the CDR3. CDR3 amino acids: CASSMAGEQYF.

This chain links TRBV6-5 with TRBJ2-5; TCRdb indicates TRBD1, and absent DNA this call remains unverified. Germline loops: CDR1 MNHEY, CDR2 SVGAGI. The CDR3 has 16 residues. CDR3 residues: CASSSIGGVFQETQYF.

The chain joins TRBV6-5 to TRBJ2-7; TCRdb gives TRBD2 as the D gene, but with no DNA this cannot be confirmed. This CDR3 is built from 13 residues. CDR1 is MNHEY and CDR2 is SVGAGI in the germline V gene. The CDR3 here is CASRSSGSYEQYF.

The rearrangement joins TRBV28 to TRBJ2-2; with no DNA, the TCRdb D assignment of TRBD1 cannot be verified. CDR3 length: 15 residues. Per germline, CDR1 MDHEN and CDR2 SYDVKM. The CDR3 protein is CASSRSGGLTGELFF.

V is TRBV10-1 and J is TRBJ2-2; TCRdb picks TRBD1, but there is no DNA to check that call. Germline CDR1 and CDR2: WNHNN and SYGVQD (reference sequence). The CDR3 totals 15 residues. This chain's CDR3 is CASMPGPLNTGELFF.

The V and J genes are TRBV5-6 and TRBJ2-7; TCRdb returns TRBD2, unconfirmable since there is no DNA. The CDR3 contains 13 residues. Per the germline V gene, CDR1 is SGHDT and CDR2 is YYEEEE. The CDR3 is CASSLAVVGRQYF.

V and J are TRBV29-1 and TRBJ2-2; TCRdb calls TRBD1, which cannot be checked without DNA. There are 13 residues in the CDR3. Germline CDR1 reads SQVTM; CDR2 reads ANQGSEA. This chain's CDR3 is CSVGTARTGELFF.

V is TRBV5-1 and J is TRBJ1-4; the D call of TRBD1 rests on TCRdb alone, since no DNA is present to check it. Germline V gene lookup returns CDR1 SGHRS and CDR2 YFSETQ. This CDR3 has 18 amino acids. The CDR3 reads CASSLGPGQAATNEKLFF.

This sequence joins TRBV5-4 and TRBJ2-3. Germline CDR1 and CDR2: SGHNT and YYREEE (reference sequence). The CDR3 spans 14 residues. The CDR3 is CASSLASAGNTQYF.

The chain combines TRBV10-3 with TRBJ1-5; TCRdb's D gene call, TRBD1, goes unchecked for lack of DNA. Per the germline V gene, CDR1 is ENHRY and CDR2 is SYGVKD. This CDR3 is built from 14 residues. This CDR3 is CAISRTDRNQPQHF.